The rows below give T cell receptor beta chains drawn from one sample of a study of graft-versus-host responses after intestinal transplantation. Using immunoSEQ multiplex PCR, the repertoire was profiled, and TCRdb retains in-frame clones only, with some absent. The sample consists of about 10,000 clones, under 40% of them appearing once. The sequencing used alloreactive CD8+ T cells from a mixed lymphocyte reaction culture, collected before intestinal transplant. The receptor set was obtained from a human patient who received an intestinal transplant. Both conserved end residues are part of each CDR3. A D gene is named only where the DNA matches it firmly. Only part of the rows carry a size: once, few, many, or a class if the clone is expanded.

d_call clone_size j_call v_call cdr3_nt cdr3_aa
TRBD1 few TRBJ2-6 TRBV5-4 TGTGCCAGCAGCTTGGCCCGGACAGGCTCTGGGGCCAACGTCCTGACTTTC CASSLARTGSGANVLTF
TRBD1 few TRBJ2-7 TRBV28 TGTGCCAACTCCCCGGGACAGGGGGCTTACGAGCAGTACTTC CANSPGQGAYEQYF
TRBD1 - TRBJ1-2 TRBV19 TGTGCCAGTAGTATAGATACAGGGGGCCATCCCATTAACTATGGCTACACCTTC CASSIDTGGHPINYGYTF
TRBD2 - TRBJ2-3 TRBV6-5 TGTGCCAGCAGTTACTCGAGCGGGAGGATCACAGATACGCAGTATTTT CASSYSSGRITDTQYF
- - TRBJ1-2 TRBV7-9 TGTGCCAGCAGCTCAAAAACAGTGGAAGCTAACTATGGCTACACCTTC CASSSKTVEANYGYTF
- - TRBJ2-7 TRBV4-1 TGCGCCAGCAGCCGTCAGGGTTCCTACGAGCAGTACTTC CASSRQGSYEQYF
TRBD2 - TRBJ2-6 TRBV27 TGTGCCAGCAGCAGCGGGGCGGTCTCTGGGGCCAACGTCCTGACTTTC CASSSGAVSGANVLTF
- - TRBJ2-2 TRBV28 TGTGCCAGCAGTTGGGAGGTAGCAAACACCGGGGAGCTGTTTTTT CASSWEVANTGELFF
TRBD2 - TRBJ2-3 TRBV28 TGTGCCAGCAGTTCACTAGCGGGTGGTACAGATACGCAGTATTTT CASSSLAGGTDTQYF
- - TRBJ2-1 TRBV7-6 TGTGCCAGCAGCTTAGAGGCTAGCCCCGATGAGCAGTTCTTC CASSLEASPDEQFF
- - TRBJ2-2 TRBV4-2 TGTGCCAGCAGCCACACTAGCGGGGAGCTGTTTTTT CASSHTSGELFF
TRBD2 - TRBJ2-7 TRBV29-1 TGCAGCGTTGAGGCGGGAGGGCCTCGCGAGCAGTACTTC CSVEAGGPREQYF
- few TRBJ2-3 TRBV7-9 TGTGCCAGCAGCTCCAGGGTAGATACGCAGTATTTT CASSSRVDTQYF
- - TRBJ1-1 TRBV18 TGTGCCAGCTCACCACTTCGAAACTCGAACACTGAAGCTTTCTTT CASSPLRNSNTEAFF
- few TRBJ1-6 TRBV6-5 TGTGCCAGCAGGAAAACAGGGCGGAATTCACCCCTCCACTTT CASRKTGRNSPLHF
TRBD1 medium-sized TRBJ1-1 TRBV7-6 TGTGCCAGCAGCTCCCTACAGGGGGCGGGAACTGAAGCTTTCTTT CASSSLQGAGTEAFF
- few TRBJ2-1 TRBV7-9 TGTGCCAGCAGCCTTTCCCCCAATGAGCAGTTCTTC CASSLSPNEQFF
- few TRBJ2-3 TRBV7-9 TGTGCCAGCAGCCTTAGTCCGACAGGAGGCACAGATACGCAGTATTTT CASSLSPTGGTDTQYF
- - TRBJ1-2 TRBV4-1 TGCGCCAGCAGCCAAGAGATAAGCAGGGGCTATGGCTACACCTTC CASSQEISRGYGYTF
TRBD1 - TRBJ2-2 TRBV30 TGTGCCTGGAGTGGCCTACCGGGACAGGGGGTCCCCGGGGAGCTGTTTTTT CAWSGLPGQGVPGELFF
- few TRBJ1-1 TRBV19 TGTGCCAGTAGTATAGGGAGGGGTAACACTGAAGCTTTCTTT CASSIGRGNTEAFF
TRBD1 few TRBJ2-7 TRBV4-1 TGCGCCAGCAGCCAAGGACCCGGGACAGGGGGCTGGTACGAGCAGTACTTC CASSQGPGTGGWYEQYF
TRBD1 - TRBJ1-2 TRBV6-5 TGTGCCAGCAGTGAACCCACAGGGGCCTATGGCTACACCTTC CASSEPTGAYGYTF
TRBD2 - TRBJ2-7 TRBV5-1 TGCGCCAGCAGCTTGGCCCCTGGGGGGACTAACGGCTACGAGCAGTACTTC CASSLAPGGTNGYEQYF
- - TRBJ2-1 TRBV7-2 TGTGCCAGCAGCTTAGCCGGGGCAGGGGCCTACAATGAGCAGTTCTTC CASSLAGAGAYNEQFF
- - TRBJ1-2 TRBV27 TGTGCCAGCAGTTTATCAGGGGGAGAAGGCTACACCTTC CASSLSGGEGYTF
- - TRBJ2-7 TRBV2 TGTGCCAGCAGTGTTGGAGGGTTGGGCAACGAGCAGTACTTC CASSVGGLGNEQYF
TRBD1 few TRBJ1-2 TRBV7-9 TGTGCCAGCAGCATGACAGGGGGCGATGGCTACACCTTC CASSMTGGDGYTF
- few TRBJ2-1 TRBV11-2 TGTGCCAGCAGCTTACGGTCCGTGAACAATGAGCAGTTCTTC CASSLRSVNNEQFF
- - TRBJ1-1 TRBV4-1 TGCGCCAGCAGCCAAGATATACTGCAGGGGAAAAGGAACACTGAAGCTTTCTTT CASSQDILQGKRNTEAFF
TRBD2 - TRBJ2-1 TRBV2 TGTGCCAGCAGTGAAAGGAGCGGGGCATCCTACAATGAGCAGTTCTTC CASSERSGASYNEQFF
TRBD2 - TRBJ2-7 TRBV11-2 TGTGCCAGCAGCTTAGAGGCTAGCGGGGGCTACGAGCAGTACTTC CASSLEASGGYEQYF
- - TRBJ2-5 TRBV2 TGTGCCAGCAGTGAAGCGAGAATCATCTTCTTCGAGCAGACCCAGTACTTC CASSEARIIFFEQTQYF
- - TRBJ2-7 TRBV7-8 TGTGCCAGCAGCTTAGAGGCAGGCTACGAGCAGTACTTC CASSLEAGYEQYF
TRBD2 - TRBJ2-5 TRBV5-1 TGCGCCAGCAGCCCGGAGGGAGGGTTGGGTACTAGGGAGACCCAGTACTTC CASSPEGGLGTRETQYF
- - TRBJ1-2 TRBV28 TGTGCCAGCAGTTTATTCGGCAGGGATGGCTACACCTTC CASSLFGRDGYTF
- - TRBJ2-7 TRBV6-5 TGTGCCAGCAGTTACTCAGCGTCAGGGTTGTACGAGCAGTACTTC CASSYSASGLYEQYF
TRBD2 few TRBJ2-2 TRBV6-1 TGTGCCATTTATAGCGGCGGGAGCGGCGGGGAGCTGTTTTTT CAIYSGGSGGELFF
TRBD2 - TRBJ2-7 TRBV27 TGTGCCAGCAGTTGGGGACTAGCGACACACGGGGGGGAGCAGTACTTC CASSWGLATHGGEQYF
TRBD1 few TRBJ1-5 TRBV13 TGTGCCAGCAGCAAGAGGGACAGGGACAGATATAGCAATCAGCCCCAGCATTTT CASSKRDRDRYSNQPQHF
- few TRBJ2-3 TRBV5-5 TGTGCCAGCAGCTTGGGGACACCTACGAGGACAGATACGCAGTATTTT CASSLGTPTRTDTQYF
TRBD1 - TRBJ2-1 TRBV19 TGTGCCAGTAGTAGCCAGGGGGCTTCCTACAATGAGCAGTTCTTC CASSSQGASYNEQFF